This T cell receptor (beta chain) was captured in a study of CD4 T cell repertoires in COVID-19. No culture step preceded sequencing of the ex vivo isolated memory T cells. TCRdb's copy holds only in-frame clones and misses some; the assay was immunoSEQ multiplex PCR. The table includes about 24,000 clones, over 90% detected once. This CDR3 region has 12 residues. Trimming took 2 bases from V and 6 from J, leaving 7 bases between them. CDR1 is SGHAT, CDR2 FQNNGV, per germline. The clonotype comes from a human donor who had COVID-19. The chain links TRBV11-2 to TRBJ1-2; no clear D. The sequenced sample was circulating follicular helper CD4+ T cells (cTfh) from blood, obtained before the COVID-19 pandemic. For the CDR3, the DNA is TGTGCCAGCAGCTTATATGAGGATGGCTACACCTTC. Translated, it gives CASSLYEDGYTF.